This passage covers 27 T cell receptor beta chains from one sample sequenced in a study of T cell repertoires in cytomegalovirus infection. Each CDR3 protein is one row after TCRdb ran MiXCR on the reads. The top ten hold under 15% of the sample, which has 650,000 to 850,000 distinct CDR3 sequences, approximately 32% seen once. These TCRs' antigens remain unknown. This sample comprised cultured CD8+ T cells from PBMCs, obtained from culture after CMV antigen stimulation. These receptors were collected from a human donor in good health (CMV status not recorded). Some clones in this sample may be carry-over from other donors' samples.

The gene calls are TRBV5-4 and TRBJ2-1; D possibly uses TRBD1 or TRBD2 (6 bases each). V lost 2 bases to trimming and J lost 5 bases, with 14 bases between them. Germline V gene data show CDR1 as SGHNT and CDR2 as YYREEE (reference sequence). The CDR3 has 15 residues. The CDR3, as DNA: TGTGCCAGCAGCTTAGAGGGGGGCCGAAACAATGAGCAGTTCTTC. The encoded protein is CASSLEGGRNNEQFF.

This clonotype was counted only a few times. This sequence joins TRBV11-3 and TRBJ2-1, with a weak D call TRBD2 (7 bases). CDR1 and CDR2 (germline): SGHNT, YENEEA. Trimming took off 3 bases at V and 1 base at J, with 10 bases between the two ends. The CDR3 runs 15 residues. The CDR3 region has the DNA TGTGCCAGCAGCTTTGAGGGGGGGTCCTACAATGAGCAGTTCTTC. Translation gives CASSFEGGSYNEQFF. Drawing the rest from reference TRBV11-3 and TRBJ2-1, the complete variable domain is EAGVVQSPRYKIIEKKQPVAFWCNPISGHNTLYWYLQNLGQGPELLIRYENEEAVDDSQLPKDRFSAERLKGVDSTLKIQPAELGDSAVYLCASSFEGGSYNEQFFGPGTRLTVL.

This clonotype was found once. This chain connects TRBV6-5 to TRBJ2-3; weak D call: TRBD1 (5 bases). This CDR3 contains 12 residues. V was pared by 6 bases and J by 12 bases, with 16 bases between. Germline CDR1 reads MNHEY; CDR2 reads SVGAGI. CDR3: CASSSLGPLQYF. The DNA of the CDR3 is TGTGCCAGCAGCTCACTGGGGCCGCTTCAGTATTTT.

A few counts support this clonotype. This rearrangement joins TRBV7-9 to TRBJ1-4; perhaps TRBD1 as D (5 bases). From germline, CDR1 is SEHNR and CDR2 FQNEAQ (reference sequence). This CDR3 contains 16 residues. V was shortened by 4 bases and J by 4 bases, with 16 bases between the two germline ends. CDR3 in DNA: TGTGCCAGCAGCTCAGGGCGCTCGGTCCATAATGAAAAACTGTTTTTT. Protein: CASSSGRSVHNEKLFF.

The chain carries TRBV7-6 and TRBJ2-7, with D uncertain. Trimming took 8 bases from V and 0 from J, leaving 11 bases between them. The CDR3 spans 13 residues. Germline lookup yields CDR1 SGHVS and CDR2 FNYEAQ. The CDR3 DNA is TGTGCCAGCGGTGGTGGCACCTCCTACGAGCAGTACGTC. Translating gives CASGGGTSYEQYV.

This clonotype was counted only a few times. The chain carries TRBV9 and TRBJ2-2; D is perhaps TRBD2 (5 bases). This CDR3 region has 17 residues. CDR1 is SGDLS, CDR2 YYNGEE, per germline. V was shortened by 3 bases and J by 0 bases, with 15 bases between the two germline ends. CDR3 in amino acids: CASSARPRTPNTGELFF. DNA of the CDR3: TGTGCCAGCAGCGCCAGACCACGGACTCCGAACACCGGGGAGCTGTTTTTT.

This chain links TRBV20-1 with TRBJ2-1, with 8 bases that match TRBD1. V lost 6 bases to trimming and J lost 2 bases; unmatched junction nucleotides: 6. This CDR3 region has 14 residues. Germline V CDR1 and CDR2: DFQATT, SNEGSKA (reference sequence). DNA of the CDR3: TGCAGTGCCTGGACAGGGAGTACCTACAATGAGCAGTTCTTC. This codes for CSAWTGSTYNEQFF.

Comment on this clonotype: The junction departs from the called germline gene at one end, perhaps through a read error. In nucleotides, the CDR3 is TGTGCCAGCAGCGGTAGCGGGGACTTT. It codes for CASSGSGDF. V and J are TRBV9 and TRBJ2-3; 8 bases match TRBD2. Germline CDR1 SGDLS, CDR2 YYNGEE. The CDR3 spans 9 residues. Based on the CDR3 plus reference TRBV9 and TRBJ2-3, the full variable domain is DSGVTQTPKHLITATGQRVTLRCSPRSGDLSVYWYQQSLDQGLQFLIQYYNGEERAKGNILERFSAQQFPDLHSELNLSSLELGDSALYFCASSGSGDFGPGTRLTVL.

This chain links TRBV19 with TRBJ2-7; TRBD1 is a possible D gene (6 bases). Trimming shortened V by 7 bases and J by 3 bases, and 10 bases separated the two germline ends. CDR1 is LNHDA and CDR2 is SQIVND in the germline V gene (reference sequence). The CDR3 is 12 residues long. CDR3 loop: CASMGRGYEQYF. CDR3 coding DNA: TGTGCCAGTATGGGCAGGGGCTACGAGCAGTACTTC.

This clonotype was seen a few times. The chain combines TRBV19 with TRBJ1-1; perhaps TRBD1 as D (5 bases). Trimming left V 8 bases short and J 9 bases short, with 19 bases between. CDR1 is LNHDA and CDR2 is SQIVND in the germline V gene (reference sequence). The CDR3 is made up of 13 amino acids. The CDR3 loop reads CASHAFGGNQAFF. CDR3 nucleotide sequence: TGTGCCAGTCACGCCTTCGGGGGGAATCAAGCTTTCTTT.

This clonotype was seen more than once but under ten times. The genes are TRBV7-6 and TRBJ2-1, with a weak D call TRBD2 (5 bases). This CDR3 spans 15 amino acids. From germline, CDR1 is SGHVS and CDR2 FNYEAQ. Trimming took 3 bases from V and 8 from J, leaving 17 bases between them. CDR3: CASSLELRGWDEQFF. For the CDR3, the DNA is TGTGCCAGCAGCTTGGAGCTCCGGGGTTGGGATGAGCAGTTCTTC.

The chain carries TRBV2 and TRBJ1-1; D perhaps matches TRBD1 (5 bases). Germline V gives CDR1 SNHLY, CDR2 FYNNEI. The CDR3 is 14 residues long. The V end lost 6 bases, the J end lost 4 bases, and 15 bases lay between the germline ends. The CDR3 reads CASSPYGAATEAFF. DNA for the CDR3: TGTGCCAGCAGCCCATATGGGGCAGCCACTGAAGCTTTCTTT.

This clonotype appeared a few times. CDR3 DNA sequence: TGTGCCAGCAGTGCGCCCGGCAGGGGGCAAAGTAGCTATGGCTACACCTTC. Its translation: CASSAPGRGQSSYGYTF. This sequence joins TRBV12-3 or TRBV12-4 and TRBJ1-2; 8 bases match TRBD1. This CDR3 comprises 17 residues. The junction had 15 bases not matched to a gene; V was cut back by 5 bases and J by 4 bases.

CDR3 residues: CSARDLKGSSYEQYV. CDR3 sequence (DNA): TGCAGTGCTAGAGATCTAAAGGGGAGCTCCTACGAGCAGTACGTC. The V call is TRBV20-1, the J call TRBJ2-7; D may match TRBD1 or TRBD2 (5 bases each). The length of the CDR3 is 15 residues. The germline V gene has CDR1 DFQATT and CDR2 SNEGSKA (reference sequence). V was trimmed by 0 bases and J by 0 bases, leaving 12 bases between them.

The sample holds many counts of this clonotype. The CDR3, as DNA: TGTGCCAGCAGTTTCTCTCTACCCCGGAAGGGGGGGCCAGTAAAAGAGACCCAGTACTTC. Amino acids: CASSFSLPRKGGPVKETQYF. J is TRBJ2-5 and V is TRBV12-3 or TRBV12-4, with D tentatively TRBD2 (7 bases). The V end was cut by 3 bases, the J end by 3 bases, with 29 bases between. The CDR3 covers 20 residues.

This clonotype was seen a few times. This chain connects TRBV6-5 to TRBJ2-5, with D possibly matching TRBD2 (5 bases). CDR1 is MNHEY and CDR2 is SVGAGI in the germline V gene. This CDR3 has 15 amino acids. Trimming took off 5 bases at V and 5 bases at J, with 18 bases between the two ends. The DNA of the CDR3 is TGTGCCAGCAGTCTCCTAGGGAGTGGTTACGAGACCCAGTACTTC. Protein sequence: CASSLLGSGYETQYF.

This clonotype has more than one count but fewer than ten. The J gene is TRBJ2-5, the V gene TRBV2; 14 bases fit TRBD2. The CDR3 length is 17 residues. Per the germline V gene, CDR1 is SNHLY and CDR2 is FYNNEI. Unmatched junction bases numbered 9, after V lost 5 bases and J lost 4 bases. The CDR3 reads CASSNLGLAGVPETQYF. In DNA, the CDR3 is TGTGCCAGCAGTAACCTGGGACTAGCGGGGGTACCAGAGACCCAGTACTTC.

This clonotype was found a few times. The chain recombines TRBV7-2 with TRBJ2-7; 9 positions match TRBD1. Germline CDR1 and CDR2: SGHTA and FQGNSA. V trimming: 1 base; J trimming: 3 bases; junction bases outside the gene matches: 4. The CDR3 is made up of 15 amino acids. The CDR3 bases are TGTGCCAGCAGCTTAGTTGGGACAGGGTACTACGAGCAGTACGTC. This gives the protein CASSLVGTGYYEQYV.

The DNA for the CDR3 is TGTGCCAGCAGCGGCTTCGACAGGGCCTATACCAAAAACATTCAGTACTTC. Translation: CASSGFDRAYTKNIQYF. This chain links TRBV3-1 with TRBJ2-4; TRBD1 matches at 7 bases. The V gene's germline CDR1 is LGHDT and CDR2 YNNKEL (reference sequence). V lost 5 bases and J lost 2; bases outside the gene matches: 12. This CDR3 has 17 residues.

The rearrangement links TRBV19 to TRBJ1-2, with D unresolved. The germline CDR1 and CDR2 sequences are LNHDA and SQIVND (reference sequence). With 4 bases removed from V and 6 bases from J, the gap between germline ends came to 18 bases. The CDR3 extends over 15 amino acids. CDR3 coding DNA: TGTGCCAGTAGTACTTCAGTTGGCGCCAGCCATGGCTACACCTTC. Protein: CASSTSVGASHGYTF.

This chain links TRBV5-5 with TRBJ1-1; perhaps TRBD1 as D (5 bases). V lost 4 bases to trimming and J lost 7 bases, with 20 bases between them. Germline lookup yields CDR1 SGHKS and CDR2 YYEKEE (reference sequence). This CDR3 has 15 amino acids. The CDR3 sequence: CASSHRTGQGSEAFF. CDR3 coding DNA: TGTGCCAGCAGCCACCGAACTGGCCAGGGAAGTGAAGCTTTCTTT.

The gene calls are TRBV12-3 or TRBV12-4 and TRBJ2-2; TRBD2 is a possible D gene (5 bases). V was trimmed by 3 bases and J by 4 bases, leaving 15 bases between them. The CDR3 runs to 16 residues. CDR3 DNA sequence: TGTGCCAGCAGTTTTTTTGAGGGATTTGGCACCGGGGAGCTGTTTTTT. Translated: CASSFFEGFGTGELFF.

This clonotype was found a few times. The rearrangement uses TRBV24-1 and TRBJ2-3; possibly TRBD1 for D (6 bases). The CDR3 is 16 amino acids. The V end lost 4 bases, the J end lost 5 bases, and 18 bases lay between the germline ends. Germline V gene lookup returns CDR1 KGHDR and CDR2 SFDVKD. CDR3 residues: CATSDPSGHPGDTQYF. In DNA form, the CDR3 reads TGTGCCACCAGTGACCCTTCGGGACATCCAGGAGATACGCAGTATTTT.

This CDR3 is CASKTGTQRGTHTDTQYF. CDR3 coding DNA: TGTGCCAGCAAAACCGGGACCCAGCGGGGTACACACACAGATACGCAGTATTTT. This chain connects TRBV28 to TRBJ2-3, with 7 bases identical to TRBD2. The CDR3 spans 18 residues. J was trimmed by 2 bases and V by 7 bases; bases with no gene match: 18. Looked up from germline, CDR1 is MDHEN and CDR2 is SYDVKM. Supplemented by reference TRBV28 and TRBJ2-3, the full variable domain reads DVKVTQSSRYLVKRTGEKVFLECVQDMDHENMFWYRQDPGLGLRLIYFSYDVKMKEKGDIPEGYSVSREKKERFSLILESASTNQTSMYLCASKTGTQRGTHTDTQYFGPGTRLTVL.

This clonotype was counted a few times. This chain links TRBV7-9 with TRBJ2-7; D ambiguous. Between the trimmed V and J ends, which lost 1 base and 2 bases, there was a span of 9 bases. The CDR3 has 14 amino acids. CDR1 SEHNR and CDR2 FQNEAQ come from the germline V gene (reference sequence). The CDR3 loop is CASSLDSGAYEQYF. In DNA form, the CDR3 reads TGTGCCAGCAGCTTAGACAGTGGGGCCTACGAGCAGTACTTC.

The table lists this clonotype with a few counts. In DNA, the CDR3 is TGTGCCAGCCGAATACAGAGGAACACTGAAGCTTTCTTT. This sequence encodes CASRIQRNTEAFF. This chain connects TRBV12-3 or TRBV12-4 to TRBJ1-1; no reliable D call. The CDR3 has 13 residues. The germline V and J ends were trimmed by 8 bases and 1 base, with 11 bases remaining between them.

The chain couples TRBV6-2 or TRBV6-3 to TRBJ2-1; tentative D call: TRBD2 (7 bases). CDR3 length: 16 amino acids. V shed 7 bases and J shed 5 bases, with 21 bases lying between them. CDR1 is MNHEY, CDR2 SVGEGT, per germline. CDR3 sequence (DNA): TGTGCCAGCAACCGATCCGCGGGGGCCCTCGACAATGAGCAGTTCTTC. Protein sequence: CASNRSAGALDNEQFF.